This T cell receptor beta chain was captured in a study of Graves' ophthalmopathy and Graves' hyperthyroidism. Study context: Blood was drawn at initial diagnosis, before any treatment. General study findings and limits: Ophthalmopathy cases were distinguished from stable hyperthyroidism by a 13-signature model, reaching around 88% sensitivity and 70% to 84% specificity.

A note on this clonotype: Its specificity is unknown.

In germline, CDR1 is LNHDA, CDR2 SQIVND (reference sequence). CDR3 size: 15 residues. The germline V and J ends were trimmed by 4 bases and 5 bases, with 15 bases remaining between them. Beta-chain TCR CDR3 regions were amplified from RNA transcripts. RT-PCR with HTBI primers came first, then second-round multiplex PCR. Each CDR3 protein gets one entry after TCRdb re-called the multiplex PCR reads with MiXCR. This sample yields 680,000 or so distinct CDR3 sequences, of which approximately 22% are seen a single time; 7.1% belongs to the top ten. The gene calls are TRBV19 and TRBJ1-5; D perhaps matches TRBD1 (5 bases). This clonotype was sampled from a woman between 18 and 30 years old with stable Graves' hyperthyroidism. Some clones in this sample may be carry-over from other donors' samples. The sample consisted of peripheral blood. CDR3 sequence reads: CASSTRGSGHQPQHF. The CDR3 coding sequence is TGTGCCAGTAGTACCCGGGGTTCGGGACATCAGCCCCAGCATTTT.